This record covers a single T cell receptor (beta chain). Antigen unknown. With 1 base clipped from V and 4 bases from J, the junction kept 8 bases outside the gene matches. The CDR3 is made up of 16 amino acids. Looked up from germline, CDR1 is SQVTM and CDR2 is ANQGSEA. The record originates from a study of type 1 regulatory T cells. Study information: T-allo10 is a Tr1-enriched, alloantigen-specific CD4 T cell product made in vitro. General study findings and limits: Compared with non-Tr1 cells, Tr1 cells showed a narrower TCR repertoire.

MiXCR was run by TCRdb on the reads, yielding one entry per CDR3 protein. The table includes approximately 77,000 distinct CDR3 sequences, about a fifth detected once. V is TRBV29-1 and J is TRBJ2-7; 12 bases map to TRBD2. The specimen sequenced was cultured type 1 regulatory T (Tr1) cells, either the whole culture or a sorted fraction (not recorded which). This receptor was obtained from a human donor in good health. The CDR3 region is CSVEGPLAGGRYEQYF. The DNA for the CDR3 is TGCAGCGTTGAAGGTCCACTAGCGGGAGGTCGGTACGAGCAGTACTTC.